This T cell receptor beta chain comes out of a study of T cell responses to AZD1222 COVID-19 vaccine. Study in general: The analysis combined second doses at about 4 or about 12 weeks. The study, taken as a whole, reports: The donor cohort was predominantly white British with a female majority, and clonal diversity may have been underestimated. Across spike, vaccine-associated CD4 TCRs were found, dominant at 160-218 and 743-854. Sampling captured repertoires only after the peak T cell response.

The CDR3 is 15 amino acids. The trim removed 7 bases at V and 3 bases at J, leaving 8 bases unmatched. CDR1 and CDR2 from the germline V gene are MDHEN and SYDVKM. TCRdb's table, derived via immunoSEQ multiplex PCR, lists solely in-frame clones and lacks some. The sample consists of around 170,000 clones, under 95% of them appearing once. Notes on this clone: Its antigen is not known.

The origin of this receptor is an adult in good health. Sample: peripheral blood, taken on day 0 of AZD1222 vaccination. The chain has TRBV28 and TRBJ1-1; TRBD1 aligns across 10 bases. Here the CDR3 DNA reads TGTGCCAGCACCCGGACAGGGGGTGGGGACACTGAAGCTTTCTTT. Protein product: CASTRTGGGDTEAFF.